This T cell receptor (beta chain) comes out of a study of identical twins. Study findings and constraints: The more abundant beta clonotypes in cord blood had fewer insertions, and memory repertoires did not show this. Beta out-of-frame sequences displayed a weaker excess of sharing between twins.

cDNA carried unique molecular identifiers, and a universal primer site was added by template switching. MiXCR, run by TCRdb on the 5' RACE reads, gives a single entry per CDR3 protein. Of roughly 290,000 distinct CDR3 sequences detected, roughly 8.6% appear once; the ten largest clones hold over 2%. Only a few counts were recorded for this clonotype. Antigen specificity is unknown. The same sample was also studied in work on yellow fever vaccine responses in identical twins.

The specimen sequenced was memory (CD45RO+) T cells sorted from blood. The receptor was isolated from a woman between 18 and 29 years old in good health.

The CDR3 DNA follows: TGCAGTGCTCGACAGGGAGTGAATCAGCCCCAGCATTTT. Translation: CSARQGVNQPQHF. The chain employs TRBV20-1 and TRBJ1-5, with TRBD1 matching 7 bases. CDR1 DFQATT and CDR2 SNEGSKA come from the germline V gene (reference sequence). CDR3 length equals 13 residues. V gave up 5 bases and J gave up 4 bases; unmatched junction bases: 5.